Listed below are T cell receptor beta chains from one sample, sequenced in a study of PD-L1 blockade in urothelial cancer. The data were produced by immunoSEQ multiplex PCR, yet TCRdb's version contains in-frame clones alone and is incomplete. Of about 14,000 clones in the sample, roughly 90% are singletons; the top ten hold 13% to 15%. Here the sequenced sample was PBMCs, taken around atezolizumab (anti-PD-L1) treatment. The receptors come from a man aged 70 or older with urothelial cancer. Both conserved end residues are part of each CDR3. Each record gives: V gene, D gene, J gene, clone size, CDR3 length, CDR3 protein, CDR3 DNA. A D gene is named only where the DNA matches it firmly. Clone size is given for some rows only: seen once, a few or many times, or a class if the clone is expanded.

v_gene: TRBV7-2; d_gene: NA; j_gene: TRBJ2-5; abundance: NA; len: 15; CDR3aa: CASSLEPGARETQYF; CDR3nt: TGTGCCAGCAGCCTAGAGCCAGGGGCGCGAGAGACCCAGTACTTC
v_gene: TRBV6-1; d_gene: NA; j_gene: TRBJ1-6; abundance: few; len: 16; CDR3aa: CASSELRGPHGSPLHF; CDR3nt: TGTGCCAGCAGTGAATTGCGTGGGCCCCACGGATCACCCCTCCACTTT
v_gene: TRBV6-1; d_gene: TRBD1; j_gene: TRBJ2-3; abundance: NA; len: 15; CDR3aa: CASSEERGRRDTQYF; CDR3nt: TGTGCCAGCAGTGAAGAGAGGGGGCGAAGAGATACGCAGTATTTT
v_gene: TRBV18; d_gene: NA; j_gene: TRBJ1-2; abundance: NA; len: 13; CDR3aa: CASSPTQNYGYTF; CDR3nt: TGTGCCAGCTCACCAACTCAAAACTATGGCTACACCTTC
v_gene: TRBV18; d_gene: TRBD2; j_gene: TRBJ2-1; abundance: NA; len: 15; CDR3aa: CASSPASGGANEQFF; CDR3nt: TGTGCCAGCTCACCAGCTAGCGGGGGGGCCAATGAGCAGTTCTTC
v_gene: TRBV12-5; d_gene: TRBD2; j_gene: TRBJ2-3; abundance: NA; len: 15; CDR3aa: CASGPPAGGTDTQYF; CDR3nt: TGTGCTAGTGGCCCGCCAGCGGGGGGAACAGATACGCAGTATTTT
v_gene: TRBV15; d_gene: NA; j_gene: TRBJ2-5; abundance: NA; len: 14; CDR3aa: CATSRDILQETQYF; CDR3nt: TGTGCCACCAGCAGAGATATCCTCCAAGAGACCCAGTACTTC
v_gene: TRBV5-6; d_gene: NA; j_gene: TRBJ1-5; abundance: NA; len: 13; CDR3aa: CASSLVGLQPQHF; CDR3nt: TGTGCCAGCAGCTTGGTGGGGCTTCAGCCCCAGCATTTT
v_gene: TRBV7-2; d_gene: NA; j_gene: TRBJ2-1; abundance: once; len: 16; CDR3aa: CASSLVAGILSTWQFF; CDR3nt: TGTGCCAGCAGCTTAGTGGCAGGGATACTCTCAACCTGGCAGTTCTTC
v_gene: TRBV18; d_gene: NA; j_gene: TRBJ1-5; abundance: NA; len: 15; CDR3aa: CASSPPEGRNQPQHF; CDR3nt: TGTGCCAGCTCACCACCGGAGGGGCGGAATCAGCCCCAGCATTTT
v_gene: TRBV11-2; d_gene: NA; j_gene: TRBJ2-7; abundance: NA; len: 13; CDR3aa: CASSLSLAREQYF; CDR3nt: TGTGCCAGCAGCTTATCTCTAGCACGGGAGCAGTACTTC
v_gene: TRBV7-9; d_gene: TRBD2; j_gene: TRBJ2-1; abundance: NA; len: 16; CDR3aa: CAGRLAGGPLYNEQFF; CDR3nt: TGTGCCGGTCGACTAGCGGGGGGCCCCCTGTACAATGAGCAGTTCTTC
v_gene: TRBV7-2; d_gene: NA; j_gene: TRBJ1-6; abundance: once; len: 15; CDR3aa: CASRRDRTPNSPLHF; CDR3nt: TGTGCCAGCAGGCGAGACAGGACACCAAATTCACCCCTCCACTTT
v_gene: TRBV11-3; d_gene: TRBD2; j_gene: TRBJ2-5; abundance: NA; len: 15; CDR3aa: CASSPPRGERETQYF; CDR3nt: TGTGCCAGCAGCCCCCCCCGGGGGGAGCGAGAGACCCAGTACTTC
v_gene: TRBV5-6; d_gene: TRBD1; j_gene: TRBJ1-1; abundance: NA; len: 14; CDR3aa: CASSLRTGTTEAFF; CDR3nt: TGTGCCAGCAGCTTGAGGACAGGGACCACTGAAGCTTTCTTT
v_gene: TRBV5-1; d_gene: NA; j_gene: TRBJ2-3; abundance: NA; len: 15; CDR3aa: CASSRLGAVTDTQYF; CDR3nt: TGCGCCAGCAGCCGTCTGGGGGCAGTCACAGATACGCAGTATTTT
v_gene: TRBV10-1; d_gene: TRBD1; j_gene: TRBJ1-1; abundance: few; len: 12; CDR3aa: CASSVTGIEAFF; CDR3nt: TGCGCCAGCAGTGTGACAGGGATTGAAGCTTTCTTT
v_gene: TRBV5-4; d_gene: TRBD2; j_gene: TRBJ2-1; abundance: NA; len: 15; CDR3aa: CASSEGLAGPNEQFF; CDR3nt: TGTGCCAGCAGCGAGGGACTAGCGGGGCCAAATGAGCAGTTCTTC
v_gene: TRBV5-4; d_gene: TRBD1; j_gene: TRBJ2-3; abundance: NA; len: 15; CDR3aa: CASSRTGAHTDTQYF; CDR3nt: TGTGCCAGCAGCAGGACAGGGGCCCACACAGATACGCAGTATTTT
v_gene: TRBV15; d_gene: NA; j_gene: TRBJ2-7; abundance: NA; len: 15; CDR3aa: CATSRTGLLATEQYF; CDR3nt: TGTGCCACCAGCAGAACCGGACTCCTAGCGACCGAGCAGTACTTC
v_gene: TRBV2; d_gene: NA; j_gene: TRBJ1-6; abundance: NA; len: 14; CDR3aa: CASIRQELSSPLHF; CDR3nt: TGTGCCAGCATCCGACAGGAGTTGAGTTCACCCCTCCACTTT
v_gene: TRBV6-1; d_gene: NA; j_gene: TRBJ2-1; abundance: NA; len: 15; CDR3aa: CASSADTLYNNEQFF; CDR3nt: TGTGCCAGCAGTGCGGACACCCTATACAACAATGAGCAGTTCTTC
v_gene: TRBV7-2; d_gene: NA; j_gene: TRBJ1-2; abundance: NA; len: 15; CDR3aa: CASSFQLSANYGYTF; CDR3nt: TGTGCCAGCAGCTTCCAACTTTCCGCTAACTATGGCTACACCTTC
v_gene: TRBV7-2; d_gene: TRBD2; j_gene: TRBJ2-1; abundance: NA; len: 14; CDR3aa: CASKTSGGSPEQFF; CDR3nt: TGTGCCAGCAAGACTAGCGGGGGGTCCCCCGAGCAGTTCTTC
v_gene: TRBV27; d_gene: TRBD2; j_gene: TRBJ2-3; abundance: large; len: 15; CDR3aa: CASSFGGGAADTQYF; CDR3nt: TGTGCCAGCAGTTTCGGCGGGGGGGCTGCAGATACGCAGTATTTT
v_gene: TRBV12-5; d_gene: TRBD1; j_gene: TRBJ1-2; abundance: once; len: 19; CDR3aa: CASGFLLLGQGAPNYGYTF; CDR3nt: TGTGCTAGTGGTTTCCTCCTCTTGGGACAGGGGGCCCCTAACTATGGCTACACCTTC
v_gene: TRBV5-1; d_gene: TRBD1; j_gene: TRBJ1-6; abundance: NA; len: 18; CDR3aa: CASSQTDRESSYNSPLHF; CDR3nt: TGCGCCAGCAGCCAAACAGACAGGGAGAGCTCCTATAATTCACCCCTCCACTTT
v_gene: TRBV27; d_gene: NA; j_gene: TRBJ1-3; abundance: NA; len: 18; CDR3aa: CASSLNRPGVLSGNTIYF; CDR3nt: TGTGCCAGCAGTTTAAACCGCCCAGGCGTACTCTCTGGAAACACCATATATTTT
v_gene: TRBV28; d_gene: TRBD2; j_gene: TRBJ2-4; abundance: NA; len: 17; CDR3aa: CASSYSSGGLAKNIQYF; CDR3nt: TGTGCCAGCAGTTACTCCTCGGGGGGACTAGCCAAAAACATTCAGTACTTC
v_gene: TRBV10-3; d_gene: TRBD2; j_gene: TRBJ2-1; abundance: NA; len: 16; CDR3aa: CAISGGGLAGANEQFF; CDR3nt: TGTGCCATCAGTGGTGGGGGACTAGCGGGGGCCAATGAGCAGTTCTTC
v_gene: TRBV5-6; d_gene: TRBD2; j_gene: TRBJ2-7; abundance: NA; len: 13; CDR3aa: CASSLRLAREQYF; CDR3nt: TGTGCCAGCAGCCTGAGACTAGCGCGCGAGCAGTACTTC
v_gene: TRBV7-9; d_gene: TRBD1; j_gene: TRBJ2-7; abundance: NA; len: 13; CDR3aa: CASSGTGLYEQYF; CDR3nt: TGTGCCAGCAGCGGGACAGGTCTTTACGAGCAGTACTTC
v_gene: TRBV5-1; d_gene: TRBD2; j_gene: TRBJ2-7; abundance: NA; len: 13; CDR3aa: CASSWTSGYEQYF; CDR3nt: TGCGCCAGCAGCTGGACTAGCGGCTACGAGCAGTACTTC
v_gene: TRBV9; d_gene: NA; j_gene: TRBJ2-7; abundance: NA; len: 15; CDR3aa: CASSVVPGLAYEQYF; CDR3nt: TGTGCCAGCAGCGTAGTCCCGGGACTGGCCTACGAGCAGTACTTC
v_gene: TRBV15; d_gene: NA; j_gene: TRBJ2-6; abundance: NA; len: 15; CDR3aa: CATSKGGSGANVLTF; CDR3nt: TGTGCCACCAGCAAAGGGGGCTCTGGGGCCAACGTCCTGACTTTC
v_gene: TRBV23-1; d_gene: TRBD1; j_gene: TRBJ1-5; abundance: NA; len: 20; CDR3aa: CASSQCVRDSGKTSNQPQHF; CDR3nt: TGCGCCAGCAGTCAATGTGTCCGGGACAGCGGAAAAACGAGCAATCAGCCCCAGCATTTT
v_gene: TRBV11-2; d_gene: TRBD1; j_gene: TRBJ1-5; abundance: NA; len: 14; CDR3aa: CASSLDRVGQPQHF; CDR3nt: TGTGCCAGCAGCCTTGACAGGGTCGGTCAGCCCCAGCATTTT
v_gene: TRBV4-2; d_gene: NA; j_gene: TRBJ2-3; abundance: NA; len: 16; CDR3aa: CASSQGRGGPSDTQYF; CDR3nt: TGTGCCAGCAGCCAAGGGCGAGGGGGTCCCTCGGATACGCAGTATTTT
v_gene: TRBV29-1; d_gene: TRBD2; j_gene: TRBJ2-1; abundance: NA; len: 13; CDR3aa: CSVLGLDLNEQFF; CDR3nt: TGCAGCGTCCTCGGACTAGACCTGAATGAGCAGTTCTTC
v_gene: TRBV25-1; d_gene: NA; j_gene: TRBJ2-3; abundance: once; len: 14; CDR3aa: CASSEGHTTDTQYF; CDR3nt: TGTGCCAGCAGTGAAGGACATACCACAGATACGCAGTATTTT
v_gene: TRBV6-1; d_gene: NA; j_gene: TRBJ2-7; abundance: NA; len: 14; CDR3aa: CASSEPGKGYEQYF; CDR3nt: TGTGCCAGCAGTGAACCAGGGAAGGGCTACGAGCAGTACTTC
v_gene: TRBV10-3; d_gene: NA; j_gene: TRBJ2-7; abundance: NA; len: 15; CDR3aa: CAISEPSSGTYEQYF; CDR3nt: TGTGCCATCAGTGAACCTAGTAGCGGAACCTACGAGCAGTACTTC
v_gene: TRBV28; d_gene: TRBD1; j_gene: TRBJ2-7; abundance: once; len: 14; CDR3aa: CASSWGTGKYEQYF; CDR3nt: TGTGCTAGCAGTTGGGGGACAGGGAAATACGAGCAGTACTTC
v_gene: TRBV4-2; d_gene: TRBD2; j_gene: TRBJ2-2; abundance: NA; len: 18; CDR3aa: CASSQAGPASGNTGELFF; CDR3nt: TGTGCCAGCAGCCAAGCAGGCCCCGCTAGCGGAAACACCGGGGAGCTGTTTTTT
v_gene: TRBV27; d_gene: NA; j_gene: TRBJ2-5; abundance: NA; len: 11; CDR3aa: CASSSQETQYF; CDR3nt: TGTGCCAGCAGTTCTCAAGAGACCCAGTACTTC
v_gene: TRBV11-2; d_gene: NA; j_gene: TRBJ1-1; abundance: NA; len: 14; CDR3aa: CASSSQGGGTEAFF; CDR3nt: TGTGCCAGCAGCTCGCAGGGAGGGGGCACTGAAGCTTTCTTT
v_gene: TRBV11-3; d_gene: TRBD1; j_gene: TRBJ2-3; abundance: NA; len: 16; CDR3aa: CASSLGGTGGSDTQYF; CDR3nt: TGTGCCAGCAGCTTAGGTGGGACAGGGGGCTCGGATACGCAGTATTTT
v_gene: TRBV4-2; d_gene: NA; j_gene: TRBJ1-1; abundance: NA; len: 13; CDR3aa: CASSQDPGGEAFF; CDR3nt: TGTGCCAGCAGCCAAGACCCTGGAGGTGAAGCTTTCTTT
v_gene: TRBV11-2; d_gene: TRBD1; j_gene: TRBJ2-7; abundance: NA; len: 16; CDR3aa: CASSPLRGQGYNEQYF; CDR3nt: TGTGCCAGCAGCCCCCTGCGGGGACAGGGCTATAACGAGCAGTACTTC
v_gene: TRBV2; d_gene: TRBD2; j_gene: TRBJ2-1; abundance: once; len: 14; CDR3aa: CASSRTSGYDEQFF; CDR3nt: TGTGCCAGCAGCCGGACTAGCGGCTACGATGAGCAGTTCTTC
v_gene: TRBV7-7; d_gene: NA; j_gene: TRBJ2-1; abundance: NA; len: 13; CDR3aa: CASSLDRAREQFF; CDR3nt: TGTGCCAGCAGCTTAGATCGAGCTCGCGAGCAGTTCTTC
v_gene: TRBV18; d_gene: NA; j_gene: TRBJ1-1; abundance: NA; len: 14; CDR3aa: CASSPMGLNTEAFF; CDR3nt: TGTGCCAGCTCCCCCATGGGGCTGAACACTGAAGCTTTCTTT
v_gene: TRBV5-1; d_gene: TRBD1; j_gene: TRBJ2-5; abundance: NA; len: 15; CDR3aa: CASSSWEGQGARRHF; CDR3nt: TGCGCCAGCAGCTCTTGGGAGGGACAGGGGGCGCGCCGCCACTTC
v_gene: TRBV5-1; d_gene: NA; j_gene: TRBJ2-1; abundance: once; len: 13; CDR3aa: CASSIAGSNEQFF; CDR3nt: TGCGCCAGCTCCATTGCTGGTAGCAATGAGCAGTTCTTC